One sample yielded the 20 T cell receptor beta chains listed below, sequenced in a study of CD8 T cells in Susac syndrome. RNA was extracted with the RNeasy kit, and a quantity of about 0.45 to 1 ug was reverse transcribed using random hexamers. Each CDR3 protein gets one entry after TCRdb re-called the immunoSEQ multiplex PCR reads with MiXCR. The sample holds more than 200,000 distinct CDR3 sequences; approximately 92% are singletons and the top ten take about 0.071%. The specimen sequenced was CD4+ T cells from PBMCs. The receptor source for this set is a human donor with multiple sclerosis.

The gene calls are TRBV29-1 and TRBJ1-1; 7 positions agree with TRBD1. J was trimmed by 0 bases and V by 7 bases; bases with no gene match: 2. Germline CDR1 reads SQVTM; CDR2 reads ANQGSEA. The CDR3 runs to 12 residues. The DNA of the CDR3 is TGCAGCGGGGGACAGCTGAACACTGAAGCTTTCTTT. Amino acids: CSGGQLNTEAFF.

The V gene is TRBV27, the J gene TRBJ1-1; a possible D gene is TRBD1 (6 bases). The V end lost 2 bases, the J end lost 7 bases, and 20 bases lay between the germline ends. Germline V gene data show CDR1 as MNHEY and CDR2 as SMNVEV (reference sequence). This CDR3 is 16 amino acids long. The chain's CDR3 is CASSLRLTGRANEAFF. The CDR3 coding sequence is TGTGCCAGCAGTTTACGCCTCACAGGGAGGGCGAATGAAGCTTTCTTT.

This clonotype has just a few counts. The DNA of the CDR3 is TGTGCCAGTAGTATATCCGGGTCCCAAGAGACCCAGTACTTC. This encodes CASSISGSQETQYF. The chain combines TRBV19 with TRBJ2-5, with D uncertain. V lost 2 bases, J lost 1 base, and 8 bases lay in between. CDR1 is LNHDA, CDR2 SQIVND, per germline (reference sequence). The CDR3 spans 14 residues.

The genes are TRBV6-1 and TRBJ2-7, with 10 nucleotides matching TRBD2. The CDR3 has 15 amino acids. The germline V gene has CDR1 MNHNS and CDR2 SASEGT. Unmatched junction bases numbered 5, after V lost 6 bases and J lost 0 bases. This CDR3 reads CASRNSSGSSYEQYV. Written as DNA, the CDR3 is TGTGCCAGCAGGAACTCTAGCGGGAGCTCCTACGAGCAGTACGTC.

This clonotype has just one count. CDR3 region: CASRGTSGEIDEQFF. The CDR3 nucleotides read TGTGCCAGCAGGGGGACGTCAGGGGAAATCGATGAGCAGTTCTTC. The rearrangement uses TRBV25-1 and TRBJ2-1, with D tentatively TRBD1 (6 bases). Germline CDR1 MGHDK, CDR2 SYGVNS. V was clipped by 6 bases and J by 8 bases, with 20 bases between them. CDR3 length: 15 residues.

V gene TRBV3-1 combines with J gene TRBJ1-1; D gene ambiguous. Deletions cut 3 bases from V and 0 bases from J, with 5 bases between. The germline V gene has CDR1 LGHDT and CDR2 YNNKEL (reference sequence). This CDR3 comprises 13 residues. CDR3 loop: CASSQVVNTEAFF. The CDR3 DNA follows: TGTGCCAGCAGCCAGGTCGTGAACACTGAAGCTTTCTTT.

This chain connects TRBV3-1 to TRBJ1-5, with D possibly TRBD1 on 5 matching bases. From germline, CDR1 is LGHDT and CDR2 YNNKEL (reference sequence). There are 13 residues in the CDR3. Trimming removed 1 base at V and 7 bases at J, with 8 bases between. DNA for the CDR3: TGTGCCAGCAGCCAAGGGGGGAAACAGCCCCAGCATTTT. This encodes CASSQGGKQPQHF.

This rearrangement joins TRBV19 to TRBJ2-5; either TRBD1 or TRBD2 may supply D (5 bases each). V was trimmed by 4 bases and J by 1 base, leaving 16 bases between them. Germline CDR1 reads LNHDA; CDR2 reads SQIVND (reference sequence). This CDR3 region has 16 residues. The CDR3 sequence is CASSRGSGATQETQYF. The DNA of the CDR3 is TGTGCCAGTAGTAGGGGGAGCGGAGCCACCCAAGAGACCCAGTACTTC.

CDR3 protein: CAWSDSAPTDTQYF. In DNA, the CDR3 is TGTGCCTGGAGTGACAGCGCCCCCACAGATACGCAGTATTTT. The chain links TRBV30 to TRBJ2-3; D is unclear. Germline loops: CDR1 GTSNPN, CDR2 SVGIG (reference sequence). V lost 1 base and J 2 bases, leaving 10 bases between the germline ends. The CDR3 extends over 14 amino acids.

V usage is TRBV7-2 and J usage is TRBJ2-7; D remains ambiguous. The germline V gene encodes CDR1 SGHTA and CDR2 FQGNSA. The CDR3 length is 11 residues. Trimming removed 5 bases at V and 4 bases at J, with 6 bases between. The CDR3 loop reads CASSLQYEQYF. The CDR3 bases are TGTGCCAGCAGCCTCCAATACGAGCAGTACTTC.

This clonotype was seen just once. The rearrangement uses TRBV15 and TRBJ1-5, with D uncertain. The CDR3 loop spans 15 amino acids. Trimming shortened V by 0 bases and J by 1 base, and 7 bases separated the two germline ends. Germline CDR1 and CDR2: LNHNV and YYDKDF (reference sequence). The CDR3 nucleotides read TGTGCCACCAGCAGAGATAAGGGAAGCAATCAGCCCCAGCATTTT. Translation: CATSRDKGSNQPQHF.

The J gene is TRBJ2-2, the V gene TRBV15; D is unresolved. Per the germline V gene, CDR1 is LNHNV and CDR2 is YYDKDF (reference sequence). Trimming removed 0 bases from V and 8 bases from J, with 19 bases in between. The CDR3 contains 17 residues. The CDR3 sequence: CATSRESVMTARGELFF. The CDR3 DNA is TGTGCCACCAGCAGAGAGTCCGTAATGACGGCTAGGGGGGAGCTGTTTTTT.

This sequence joins TRBV15 and TRBJ2-1; TRBD2 agrees at 14 bases. V was pared by 1 base and J by 7 bases, with 6 bases of the junction left unmatched. The CDR3 contains 17 residues. The germline V gene has CDR1 LNHNV and CDR2 YYDKDF (reference sequence). The CDR3 region has the DNA TGTGCCACCAGCAGAGTATCCGGGACTAGCGGGAGAAATGAGCAGTTCTTC. It is translated as CATSRVSGTSGRNEQFF.

The J gene is TRBJ2-3, the V gene TRBV29-1; D possibly uses TRBD1 or TRBD2 (5 bases each). Germline values: CDR1 SQVTM, CDR2 ANQGSEA. V shed 6 bases and J shed 3 bases, with 7 bases lying between them. This CDR3 comprises 11 residues. The CDR3 spells CSVGRTDTQYF. The CDR3 DNA follows: TGCAGCGTGGGACGGACAGATACGCAGTATTTT.

V is TRBV27 and J is TRBJ1-1; D not resolved. CDR3 size: 13 residues. Trimming left V 7 bases short and J 6 bases short, with 15 bases between. CDR1 MNHEY and CDR2 SMNVEV come from the germline V gene (reference sequence). CDR3 loop: CASISRVDAEAFF. CDR3 bases: TGTGCCAGCATTTCGCGAGTGGATGCTGAAGCTTTCTTT.

This chain links TRBV29-1 with TRBJ2-1; TRBD2 matches 9 bases. The CDR3 is 15 residues long. Germline V gene data show CDR1 as SQVTM and CDR2 as ANQGSEA. V trimming: 5 bases; J trimming: 1 base; junction bases outside the gene matches: 6. The CDR3 region has the DNA TGCAGCGTTACAGGACTAGCGCGGTCCTACAATGAGCAGTTCTTC. Its translation: CSVTGLARSYNEQFF.

The chain has TRBV25-1 and TRBJ2-2; maybe TRBD1 (6 bases). The germline V gene has CDR1 MGHDK and CDR2 SYGVNS. Deletions cut 1 base from V and 7 bases from J, with 7 bases between. This CDR3 region has 13 residues. CDR3 nucleotides: TGTGCCAGCAGTGAATGGGGGCGCGGGGAGCTGTTTTTT. Its translation is CASSEWGRGELFF.

The chain combines TRBV5-1 with TRBJ1-1; D gene ambiguous. V shed 4 bases and J shed 4 bases, with 17 bases lying between them. The CDR3 consists of 15 residues. CDR1 SGHRS and CDR2 YFSETQ come from the germline V gene. CDR3 in amino acids: CASSQNRGWGTEAFF. As DNA, the CDR3 is TGCGCCAGCAGCCAAAACCGAGGGTGGGGCACTGAAGCTTTCTTT.

The chain joins TRBV7-2 to TRBJ1-2, with D tentatively TRBD1 (6 bases). CDR3 length: 15 amino acids. Trimming pared 5 bases from V and 4 bases from J, leaving 17 bases between. CDR1 SGHTA and CDR2 FQGNSA come from the germline V gene. The DNA of the CDR3 is TGTGCCAGCAGCCCGAGTAATGGGGGCTCCTATGGCTACACCTTC. Its protein product is CASSPSNGGSYGYTF.

This chain joins TRBV25-1 and TRBJ2-3; no clear D gene. Trimming shortened V by 3 bases and J by 1 base, and 5 bases separated the two germline ends. The CDR3 has 13 amino acids. Per the germline V gene, CDR1 is MGHDK and CDR2 is SYGVNS. As DNA, the CDR3 is TGTGCCAGCAGTGATGAGGGCACAGATACGCAGTATTTT. It codes for CASSDEGTDTQYF.